What follows describes a single T cell receptor (beta chain). Antigen: not known. The data were taken from a study of T and B cells in COVID-19 patients. Overall study context: Peripheral blood came from COVID-19 patients with active infection or after recovery. Critical illness requiring mechanical ventilation or extracorporeal membrane oxygenation affected about 55% of the roughly 20 active-infection patients.

TRB rearrangements were amplified by multiplex PCR with BIOMED2 TRB-A/B primers. TCRdb recomputed calls from the multiplex PCR reads with MiXCR, one row per CDR3 protein. The sample holds about 8,200 distinct CDR3 sequences, 40% to 45% seen once. Blood genomic DNA input for TRB amplification was about 250-500 ng. Germline CDR1 and CDR2: LNHDA and SQIVND (reference sequence). CDR3 size: 14 residues. The V end was cut by 5 bases, the J end by 4 bases, with 14 bases between. The study's findings and limits: Sorted SARS-CoV-2-responsive or tetramer+ T cells and CD4+, regulatory and CD8+ subsets were not yet sequenced.

The rearrangement uses TRBV19 and TRBJ1-2, with D perhaps matching TRBD1 (5 bases). Sequencing was performed on blood. This sequence was found in a human donor who had recovered from COVID-19. In nucleotides, the CDR3 is TGTGCCAGTAGTCGCCCCGGGACGGCCTATGGCTACACCTTC. Its translation: CASSRPGTAYGYTF.